The 29 T cell receptor beta chains reported below all come from one sample, sequenced in a study of blood T cell repertoires in COVID-19. TCRdb's table, derived via immunoSEQ multiplex PCR, lists solely in-frame clones and lacks some. Among roughly 380,000 clones, approximately 89% were seen once, and the ten largest hold 1% to 1.5%. The sequenced sample consisted of PBMCs or T cells enriched from blood (not recorded which). These receptors were taken from a young man who had recovered from COVID-19.

V gene TRBV27 combines with J gene TRBJ1-2, with D possibly TRBD1 on 6 matching bases. From germline, CDR1 is MNHEY and CDR2 SMNVEV (reference sequence). The CDR3 spans 14 residues. Trimming removed 6 bases from V and 8 bases from J, with 19 bases in between. The CDR3, as DNA: TGTGCCAGCAGCAAGGGGGGGGTTTCAAGGGGCTACACCTTC. This sequence encodes CASSKGGVSRGYTF.

The CDR3 loop reads CASSQAPGLGGELFF. The CDR3 bases are TGTGCCAGCAGCCAGGCCCCGGGACTTGGCGGGGAGCTGTTTTTT. The chain joins TRBV7-6 to TRBJ2-2; D is perhaps TRBD2 (6 bases). Deletions cut 5 bases from V and 7 bases from J, with 17 bases between. The germline V gene has CDR1 SGHVS and CDR2 FNYEAQ. This CDR3 region has 15 residues.

This clone was picked up one time. This sequence joins TRBV11-2 and TRBJ1-1; D is undetermined. This CDR3 region has 12 residues. Germline CDR1 SGHAT, CDR2 FQNNGV. V was shortened by 5 bases and J by 8 bases, with 12 bases between the two germline ends. The CDR3: CASSGTQREAFF. The CDR3 nucleotides are TGTGCCAGCAGCGGAACCCAGCGGGAAGCTTTCTTT.

The chain is built from TRBV3-1 (or the pseudogene TRBV3-2) and TRBJ2-6; D unresolved. V lost 0 bases, J lost 0 bases, and 6 bases lay in between. Per the germline V gene, CDR1 is LGHDT and CDR2 is YNNKEL (reference sequence). CDR3 length equals 16 residues. The CDR3 spells CASSQDGGSGANVLTF. For the CDR3, the DNA is TGTGCCAGCAGCCAAGATGGCGGCTCTGGGGCCAACGTCCTGACTTTC.

The CDR3 is CSVVVAVNEQFF. The CDR3 bases are TGCAGCGTTGTAGTAGCCGTCAATGAGCAGTTCTTC. This rearrangement joins TRBV29-1 to TRBJ2-1; D unclear. V gave up 4 bases and J gave up 6 bases, with 10 bases separating them. Germline V gene data show CDR1 as SQVTM and CDR2 as ANQGSEA. The CDR3 contains 12 residues.

The rearrangement uses TRBV5-6 and TRBJ2-7; possibly TRBD1 or TRBD2 for D (5 bases each). CDR3 length: 18 residues. V lost 4 bases and J lost 0, with 23 bases in between. Germline V CDR1 and CDR2: SGHDT, YYEEEE. The CDR3 loop reads CASSVGVGLGRTSYEQYF. CDR3 nucleotides: TGTGCCAGCAGCGTGGGGGTGGGGCTGGGCAGGACCTCCTACGAGCAGTACTTC. The full variable domain, completed using reference TRBV5-6 and TRBJ2-7, is DAGVTQSPTHLIKTRGQQVTLRCSPKSGHDTVSWYQQALGQGPQFIFQYYEEEERQRGNFPDRFSGHQFPNYSSELNVNALLLGDSALYLCASSVGVGLGRTSYEQYFGPGTRLTVT.

The CDR3 here is CASSKLTGTRYEQYF. CDR3 sequence (DNA): TGTGCCAGCAGCAAATTGACAGGGACTCGCTACGAGCAGTACTTC. This chain uses TRBV7-2 with TRBJ2-7; a weak D match, TRBD1 (7 bases). The CDR3 consists of 15 residues. The germline V and J ends were trimmed by 5 bases and 3 bases, with 17 bases remaining between them. Germline assignment: CDR1 SGHTA and CDR2 FQGNSA.

The rearrangement links TRBV2 to TRBJ1-2, with D hard to call. Germline V gene data show CDR1 as SNHLY and CDR2 as FYNNEI. CDR3 length: 14 residues. The CDR3: CAKFGEVSLHGYTF. The CDR3 DNA is TGTGCTAAGTTTGGGGAGGTTTCCCTCCATGGCTACACCTTC.

This clone appeared a few times. This rearrangement joins TRBV12-3 or TRBV12-4 to TRBJ1-1; D unclear. V lost 5 bases and J lost 4, with 11 bases in between. The CDR3 loop spans 13 amino acids. CDR3 protein: CASSARERTEAFF. The CDR3 coding sequence is TGTGCCAGCAGTGCTAGGGAGCGCACTGAAGCTTTCTTT.

This chain joins TRBV9 and TRBJ2-7; TRBD1 matches 10 bases. Germline V gene lookup returns CDR1 SGDLS and CDR2 YYNGEE. J gave up 5 bases and V 0 bases, and 5 bases lay outside the gene matches. This CDR3 contains 15 residues. The CDR3 DNA is TGTGCCAGCAGCGTAGATGGACAGGGGGTGGACGAGCAGTACTTC. Protein sequence: CASSVDGQGVDEQYF.

This clone was counted between two and nine times. The chain employs TRBV6-1 and TRBJ2-7, with 11 positions matching TRBD1. The V segment lost 1 base and the J segment 6 bases; nucleotides outside the gene matches: 5. Germline assignment: CDR1 MNHNS and CDR2 SASEGT. The CDR3 consists of 15 residues. The CDR3 protein is CASSEEEDRGLEQYF. The CDR3 DNA reads as TGTGCCAGCAGTGAAGAGGAGGACAGGGGGCTCGAGCAGTACTTC.

This clone was found a few times. The chain links TRBV2 to TRBJ2-2; tentatively, D is TRBD1 (6 bases). Germline assignment: CDR1 SNHLY and CDR2 FYNNEI. The V end lost 5 bases, the J end lost 2 bases, and 15 bases lay between the germline ends. The CDR3 is 16 residues long. The CDR3 protein is CASSRRGRGNTGELFF. In DNA form, the CDR3 reads TGTGCCAGCAGTCGAAGGGGCAGGGGTAACACCGGGGAGCTGTTTTTT.

The chain carries TRBV13 and TRBJ1-4; 7 nucleotides agree with TRBD1. This CDR3 has 14 residues. The germline gives CDR1 PRHDT, CDR2 FYEKMQ (reference sequence). J gave up 10 bases and V 5 bases, and 10 bases lay outside the gene matches. The CDR3 bases are TGTGCCAGCAGCCTACAGGGGCGGGCGTCAAAACTGTTTTTT. Protein product: CASSLQGRASKLFF.

The chain recombines TRBV18 with TRBJ2-3, with 7 nucleotides matching TRBD2. The V segment lost 4 bases and the J segment 8 bases; nucleotides outside the gene matches: 12. CDR1 and CDR2 (germline): KGHSH, LQKENI. The CDR3 loop spans 15 amino acids. The CDR3 DNA sequence: TGTGCCAGCTCACGACTGAGCGGGGAGGCAGTTACGCAGTATTTT. As protein: CASSRLSGEAVTQYF.

This clone was seen a single time. The J gene is TRBJ2-2, the V gene TRBV6-5; D remains ambiguous. The CDR3 contains 13 residues. Germline CDR1 is MNHEY and CDR2 is SVGAGI. V was pared by 2 bases and J by 3 bases, with 4 bases between. CDR3 coding DNA: TGTGCCAGCAGTTACCGGGACACCGGGGAGCTGTTTTTT. It yields the protein CASSYRDTGELFF.

The chain has TRBV13 and TRBJ1-1; D is unclear. The CDR3 spans 13 residues. Trimming cost V 6 bases and J 0 bases, with 8 bases left between them. In germline, CDR1 is PRHDT, CDR2 FYEKMQ (reference sequence). DNA of the CDR3: TGTGCCAGCAGACGCAGGCTGAACACTGAAGCTTTCTTT. Protein product: CASRRRLNTEAFF.

This chain joins TRBV30 and TRBJ2-2; 7 bases align to TRBD2. Per the germline V gene, CDR1 is GTSNPN and CDR2 is SVGIG (reference sequence). The CDR3 runs to 16 residues. V trimming: 3 bases; J trimming: 3 bases; junction bases outside the gene matches: 10. CDR3 in amino acids: CAWSGGAGIYTGELFF. The CDR3, as DNA: TGTGCCTGGAGCGGGGGAGCGGGGATATACACCGGGGAGCTGTTTTTT.

The CDR3 loop is CASSQSGTSGGTEQETQYF. The CDR3 nucleotides read TGCGCCAGCAGCCAAAGCGGGACTAGCGGGGGCACAGAACAAGAGACCCAGTACTTC. V usage is TRBV4-1 and J usage is TRBJ2-5, with TRBD2 matching 14 bases. The CDR3 has 19 residues. V gave up 2 bases and J gave up 2 bases; unmatched junction bases: 10. In germline, CDR1 is MGHRA, CDR2 YSYEKL.

V usage is TRBV18 and J usage is TRBJ2-7; D gene uncertain. This CDR3 region has 11 residues. Per the germline V gene, CDR1 is KGHSH and CDR2 is LQKENI. Trimming pared 2 bases from V and 5 bases from J, leaving 4 bases between. The CDR3 DNA sequence: TGTGCCAGCTCACCAGAGAACGAGCAGTACTTC. Translated, it gives CASSPENEQYF.

The genes are TRBV3-1 (or the pseudogene TRBV3-2) and TRBJ1-1; 9 bases are shared with TRBD1. The ends lost 3 bases at V and 4 bases at J; junction bases unmatched: 3. The germline CDR1 and CDR2 sequences are LGHDT and YNNKEL (reference sequence). The CDR3 runs to 14 residues. The CDR3, as DNA: TGTGCCAGCAGCCAGACAGGGGGTGGCACTGAAGCTTTCTTT. Encoded protein: CASSQTGGGTEAFF.

The chain couples TRBV3-1 (or the pseudogene TRBV3-2) to TRBJ2-1, with TRBD1 matching over 7 bases. Losses at the gene ends were 1 base for V and 8 bases for J; bases not matched to a gene: 11. The CDR3 is 16 amino acids. The germline gives CDR1 LGHDT, CDR2 YNNKEL (reference sequence). This chain's CDR3 is CASSQGFRDSGYEQFF. The CDR3 nucleotides read TGTGCCAGCAGCCAAGGGTTCCGGGACAGTGGATATGAGCAGTTCTTC.

The chain links TRBV6-6 to TRBJ1-1; D perhaps matches TRBD1 (6 bases). This CDR3 comprises 14 residues. The germline gives CDR1 MNHNY, CDR2 SVGAGI (reference sequence). V was trimmed by 0 bases and J by 2 bases, leaving 7 bases between them. The CDR3 spells CASSYSGTNTEAFF. The DNA of the CDR3 is TGTGCCAGCAGTTACTCTGGGACAAACACTGAAGCTTTCTTT.

The chain uses TRBV5-1 and TRBJ2-7, with D hard to call. V lost 1 base and J lost 4, with 6 bases in between. The CDR3 runs 12 residues. Germline CDR1 and CDR2: SGHRS and YFSETQ. CDR3 amino acids: CASSLYGYEQYF. The CDR3 coding sequence is TGCGCCAGCAGCTTGTACGGGTACGAGCAGTACTTC.

The chain employs TRBV5-1 and TRBJ2-1; 9 bases agree with TRBD2. There are 16 residues in the CDR3. V lost 0 bases and J lost 4; bases outside the gene matches: 5. From germline, CDR1 is SGHRS and CDR2 YFSETQ. CDR3 loop: CASSLGPGLAYNEQFF. CDR3 nucleotides: TGCGCCAGCAGCTTGGGTCCGGGACTAGCTTACAATGAGCAGTTCTTC.

The chain carries TRBV7-9 and TRBJ2-1; TRBD2 aligns across 11 bases. Germline values: CDR1 SEHNR, CDR2 FQNEAQ (reference sequence). The CDR3 has 15 amino acids. The J segment lost 8 bases and the V segment lost 5 bases, leaving 8 bases of the junction unmatched. CDR3 coding DNA: TGTGCCAGCAGCGCATTAGCGGGGGGGCTAGATGAGCAGTTCTTC. Residues: CASSALAGGLDEQFF.

The genes are TRBV7-2 and TRBJ1-2, with 7 bases that match TRBD1. The V gene's germline CDR1 is SGHTA and CDR2 FQGNSA. The V segment lost 1 base and the J segment 7 bases; nucleotides outside the gene matches: 12. This CDR3 has 16 residues. The CDR3 DNA sequence: TGTGCCAGCAGCTTAGTAGGGGGCAGTCAGGCAACTGGCTACACCTTC. Protein sequence: CASSLVGGSQATGYTF.

This sequence joins TRBV6-6 and TRBJ1-1; 10 bases map to TRBD1. Trimming removed 5 bases from V and 7 bases from J; junction bases left unmatched: 13. This CDR3 comprises 16 residues. Germline lookup yields CDR1 MNHNY and CDR2 SVGAGI (reference sequence). In DNA form, the CDR3 reads TGTGCCAGCAGTAGACAGGGGGCCCTAACGGCGGATGAAGCTTTCTTT. It yields the protein CASSRQGALTADEAFF.

This clone was seen only a few times. This CDR3 reads CAWRPIYRGRIYGYTF. The CDR3, as DNA: TGTGCCTGGAGGCCCATCTACAGGGGGCGTATCTATGGCTACACCTTC. The gene calls are TRBV30 and TRBJ1-2; TRBD1 matches at 9 bases. The trim removed 3 bases at V and 4 bases at J, leaving 12 bases unmatched. This CDR3 region has 16 residues. Germline values: CDR1 GTSNPN, CDR2 SVGIG (reference sequence).

The V call is TRBV4-1, the J call TRBJ1-6, with D possibly matching TRBD1 (5 bases). The ends were cut back, 4 bases at V and 0 bases at J, with 10 bases in the middle. The CDR3 is 16 amino acids. Germline V gene sequence: CDR1 MGHRA, CDR2 YSYEKL. CDR3 sequence (DNA): TGCGCCAGCAGCCCGGGGGGGAGCTCCTATAATTCACCCCTCCACTTT. Translating gives CASSPGGSSYNSPLHF.